One and the same sample provided the 9 T cell receptor beta chains below, sequenced in a study of blood T cell repertoires in COVID-19. The protocol was immunoSEQ multiplex PCR, while the TCRdb copy is restricted to in-frame clones and leaves out a portion. The table has roughly 40,000 clones, around 88% seen once; the top ten hold 3% to 4%. The sequenced sample was peripheral blood. The source is a human donor in a cohort sampled during active COVID-19.

This chain links TRBV2 with TRBJ1-1; D gene unclear. Trimming took 6 bases from V and 2 from J, leaving 13 bases between them. Germline-derived CDR1 and CDR2 are SNHLY and FYNNEI. The CDR3 loop spans 14 amino acids. CDR3 protein: CASRADTLNTEAFF. In DNA, the CDR3 is TGTGCCAGCAGAGCCGACACTCTTAACACTGAAGCTTTCTTT.

This chain's CDR3 is CASSLALAGGGRSTDTQYF. CDR3 coding DNA: TGTGCCAGCAGCTTGGCCCTAGCGGGAGGGGGCCGAAGCACAGATACGCAGTATTTT. The chain uses TRBV5-4 and TRBJ2-3; 12 bases line up with TRBD2. The germline CDR1 and CDR2 sequences are SGHNT and YYREEE (reference sequence). Unmatched junction bases numbered 8, after V lost 0 bases and J lost 0 bases. The CDR3 runs 19 residues. The variable domain in full, with the rest retrieved from reference TRBV5-4 and TRBJ2-3, is ETGVTQSPTHLIKTRGQQVTLRCSSQSGHNTVSWYQQALGQGPQFIFQYYREEENGRGNFPPRFSGLQFPNYSSELNVNALELDDSALYLCASSLALAGGGRSTDTQYFGPGTRLTVL.

The V gene is TRBV27, the J gene TRBJ1-4; 7 bases match TRBD1. V lost 5 bases and J lost 8; bases outside the gene matches: 11. CDR1 is MNHEY, CDR2 SMNVEV, per germline (reference sequence). The CDR3 totals 15 residues. CDR3 DNA sequence: TGTGCCAGCAGTCCATCAGGGGGTAGTCGGGAAAAACTGTTTTTT. This codes for CASSPSGGSREKLFF.

This chain joins TRBV12-3 or TRBV12-4 and TRBJ1-1, with D hard to call. The CDR3 loop spans 12 amino acids. The V end was cut by 2 bases, the J end by 11 bases, with 12 bases between. DNA for the CDR3: TGTGCCAGCAGTTTACCTCCGAGGCCGGCTTTCTTT. Its protein is CASSLPPRPAFF.

The chain joins TRBV9 to TRBJ2-1; the D is unclear. Trimming took 0 bases from V and 2 from J, leaving 3 bases between them. Per the germline V gene, CDR1 is SGDLS and CDR2 is YYNGEE. This CDR3 is 13 amino acids long. The CDR3 sequence: CASSVEPYNEQFF. Here the CDR3 DNA reads TGTGCCAGCAGCGTAGAGCCCTACAATGAGCAGTTCTTC. Combining the CDR3 with reference TRBV9 and TRBJ2-1 gives the whole variable domain DSGVTQTPKHLITATGQRVTLRCSPRSGDLSVYWYQQSLDQGLQFLIQYYNGEERAKGNILERFSAQQFPDLHSELNLSSLELGDSALYFCASSVEPYNEQFFGPGTRLTVL.

The chain carries TRBV7-9 and TRBJ2-1, with D tentatively TRBD2 (5 bases). Trimming removed 6 bases from V and 8 bases from J, with 5 bases in between. The germline V gene encodes CDR1 SEHNR and CDR2 FQNEAQ (reference sequence). The CDR3 is 10 residues long. The CDR3 spells CASREDEQFF. The CDR3 coding sequence is TGTGCCAGCAGGGAGGATGAGCAGTTCTTC.

The chain has TRBV10-3 and TRBJ1-2; 7 bases line up with TRBD1. V gave up 0 bases and J gave up 1 base; unmatched junction bases: 8. CDR1 ENHRY and CDR2 SYGVKD come from the germline V gene. The CDR3 totals 17 residues. CDR3 amino acids: CAISESPGQRLNYGYTF. In DNA, the CDR3 is TGTGCCATCAGTGAGTCGCCGGGACAGCGCCTTAACTATGGCTACACCTTC.

The chain carries TRBV7-2 and TRBJ2-1; D is uncertain. The CDR3 is made up of 15 amino acids. V was pared by 2 bases and J by 5 bases, with 13 bases between. Germline-derived CDR1 and CDR2 are SGHTA and FQGNSA. The CDR3 DNA reads TGTGCCAGCAGCTTACACGTTAACAGTGACAATGAGCAGTTCTTC. It specifies CASSLHVNSDNEQFF.

The chain uses TRBV9 and TRBJ2-7, with a possible D match to TRBD2 (7 bases). V was shortened by 4 bases and J by 5 bases, with 22 bases between the two germline ends. This CDR3 is 16 amino acids long. Germline V gives CDR1 SGDLS, CDR2 YYNGEE. CDR3 sequence reads: CASSPIGGALFNEQYF. CDR3 nucleotide sequence: TGTGCCAGCAGCCCCATAGGGGGGGCGCTTTTCAACGAGCAGTACTTC.